This is a list of T cell receptor beta chains from one sample in a study of T cell repertoires in cytomegalovirus infection. No antigen has been assigned to these receptors. From the reads, TCRdb called clonotypes with MiXCR, one entry per CDR3 protein. The top ten hold roughly 13% of the sample, which has approximately 1,000,000 distinct CDR3 sequences, around 30% seen once. The sample in question was cultured CD8+ T cells from PBMCs, obtained from culture after CMV antigen stimulation. These receptors were collected from a human donor in good health (CMV status not recorded). Some clones in this sample may be carry-over from other donors' samples. CDR3s include the opening cysteine and the closing phenylalanine or tryptophan. Each record gives: V gene, J gene, D gene, clone size, CDR3 DNA, CDR3 protein. The D gene is left open where the match is weak. Part of the rows lack a size; the others show once, few, many or a class for expanded clones.

v_call: TRBV9; j_call: TRBJ2-2; d_call: NA; clone_size: NA; cdr3_nt: TGTGCCAGCACCCAAGGAGGGGAGCTGTTTTTT; cdr3_aa: CASTQGGELFF
v_call: TRBV7-9; j_call: TRBJ2-7; d_call: TRBD2; clone_size: NA; cdr3_nt: TGTGCCAGCAGCGGGATTGGGGCTAGCGGGCGCTACGAGCAGTACTTC; cdr3_aa: CASSGIGASGRYEQYF
v_call: TRBV7-9; j_call: TRBJ1-1; d_call: NA; clone_size: NA; cdr3_nt: TGTGCCAGCAGCTTAGGCCAATTATTCTCTGAAGCTTTCTTT; cdr3_aa: CASSLGQLFSEAFF
v_call: TRBV6-1; j_call: TRBJ2-3; d_call: TRBD2; clone_size: NA; cdr3_nt: TGTGCCAGCAGTTACTCCCAGACTAGCGGGGGGGCTAGTAGGACAGATACGCAGTATTTT; cdr3_aa: CASSYSQTSGGASRTDTQYF
v_call: TRBV11-2; j_call: TRBJ2-1; d_call: NA; clone_size: NA; cdr3_nt: TGTGCCAGCAGCCTACCCCGGGTTGTTCGTGAGCAGTTCTTC; cdr3_aa: CASSLPRVVREQFF
v_call: TRBV3-1; j_call: TRBJ1-1; d_call: NA; clone_size: NA; cdr3_nt: TGTGCCAGCAGCCACATGGCGTTCGACAGCGCCACTGAAGCTTTCTTT; cdr3_aa: CASSHMAFDSATEAFF
v_call: TRBV19; j_call: TRBJ1-1; d_call: NA; clone_size: NA; cdr3_nt: TGTGCCAGTAGTCCATACGGTGACGGTGACACTGAAGCTTTCTTT; cdr3_aa: CASSPYGDGDTEAFF
v_call: TRBV12-5; j_call: TRBJ2-3; d_call: TRBD2; clone_size: few; cdr3_nt: TGTGCTAGTGGTTTGAGCGCCTTAGCGGGGACTAGCACAGATACGCAGTATTTT; cdr3_aa: CASGLSALAGTSTDTQYF
v_call: TRBV4-1; j_call: TRBJ1-1; d_call: NA; clone_size: NA; cdr3_nt: TGCGCCAGCAGCCAAGGGGTAGGGTACACTGAAGCTTTCTTT; cdr3_aa: CASSQGVGYTEAFF
v_call: TRBV10-3; j_call: TRBJ1-2; d_call: TRBD1; clone_size: NA; cdr3_nt: TGTGCCATCAAGGGCCGGACAGGGAGGGAGGACTATGGCTACACCTTC; cdr3_aa: CAIKGRTGREDYGYTF
v_call: TRBV7-9; j_call: TRBJ1-1; d_call: NA; clone_size: many; cdr3_nt: TGTGCCAGCAGCGGATACAGGGAGGGAATCACTGAAGCTTTCTTT; cdr3_aa: CASSGYREGITEAFF
v_call: TRBV2; j_call: TRBJ2-3; d_call: NA; clone_size: few; cdr3_nt: TGTGCCAGCAGTGAAACGTCTAGCTTAAGAACAGATACGCAGTATTTT; cdr3_aa: CASSETSSLRTDTQYF